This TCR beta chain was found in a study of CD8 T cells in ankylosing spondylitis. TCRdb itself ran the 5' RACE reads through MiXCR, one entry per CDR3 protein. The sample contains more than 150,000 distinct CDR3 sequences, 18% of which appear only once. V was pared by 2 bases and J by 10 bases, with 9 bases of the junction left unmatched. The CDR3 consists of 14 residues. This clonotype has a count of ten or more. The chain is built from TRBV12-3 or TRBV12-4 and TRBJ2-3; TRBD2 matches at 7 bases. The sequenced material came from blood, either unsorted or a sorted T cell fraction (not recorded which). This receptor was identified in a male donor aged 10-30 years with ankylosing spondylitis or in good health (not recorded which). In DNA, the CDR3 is TGTGCCAGCAGTTTAAGTGCGGACGGGAGGCCGCAGTATTTT. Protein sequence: CASSLSADGRPQYF.